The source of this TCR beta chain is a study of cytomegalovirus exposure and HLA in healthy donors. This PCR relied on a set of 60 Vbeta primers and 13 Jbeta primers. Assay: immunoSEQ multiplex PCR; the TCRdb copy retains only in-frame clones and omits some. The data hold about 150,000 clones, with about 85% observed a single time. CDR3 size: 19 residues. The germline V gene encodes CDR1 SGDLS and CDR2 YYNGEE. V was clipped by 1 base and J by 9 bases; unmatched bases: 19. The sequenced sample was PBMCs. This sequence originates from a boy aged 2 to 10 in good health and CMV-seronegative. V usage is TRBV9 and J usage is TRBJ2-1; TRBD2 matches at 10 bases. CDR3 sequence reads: CASSVPGLATRGGEGEQFF. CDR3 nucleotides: TGTGCCAGCAGCGTACCGGGACTAGCGACCAGAGGAGGTGAGGGTGAGCAGTTCTTC.